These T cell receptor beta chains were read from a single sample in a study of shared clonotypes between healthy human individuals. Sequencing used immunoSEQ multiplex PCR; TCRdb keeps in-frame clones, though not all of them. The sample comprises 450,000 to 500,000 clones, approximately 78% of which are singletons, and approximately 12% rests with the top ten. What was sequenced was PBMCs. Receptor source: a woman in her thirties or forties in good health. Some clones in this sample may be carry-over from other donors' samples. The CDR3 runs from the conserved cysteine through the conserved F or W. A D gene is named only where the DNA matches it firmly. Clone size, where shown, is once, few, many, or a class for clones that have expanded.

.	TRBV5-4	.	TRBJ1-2	TGTGCCAGCAGCTTGGCAACGATGGGTGAATATGGCTACACCTTC	CASSLATMGEYGYTF
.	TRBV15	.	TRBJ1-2	TGTGCCACCAGCAGAGGGGGCGTAGTTGTGGATGGCTACACCTTC	CATSRGGVVVDGYTF
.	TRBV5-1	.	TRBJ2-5	TGCGCCAGCAACCCGGGGCAAATAGGCGAGACCCAGTACTTC	CASNPGQIGETQYF
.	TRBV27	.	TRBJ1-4	TGTGCCAGCAGTTTAAACCCCGGACAAGTTGAAAAACTGTTTTTT	CASSLNPGQVEKLFF
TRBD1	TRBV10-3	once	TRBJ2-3	TGTGCGTCTAAGGGGGCTCGGCCAGATACGCAGTATTTT	CASKGARPDTQYF
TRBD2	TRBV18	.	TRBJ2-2	TGTGCCAGCTCACCGGGGACTAGTATCGGGGAGCTGTTTTTT	CASSPGTSIGELFF
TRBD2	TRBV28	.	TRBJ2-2	TGTGCCAGCAGTTTGGGCACACCGGGACTAGCGGGAGGCAACACCGGGGAGCTGTTTTTT	CASSLGTPGLAGGNTGELFF
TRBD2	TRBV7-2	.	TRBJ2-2	TGTGCCAGCAGCTTCAGCGGGAGTGGGACCGGGGAGCTGTTTTTT	CASSFSGSGTGELFF
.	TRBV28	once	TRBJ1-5	TGTGCCAGCAGTTTAACCTCTGGTGGACGGGGAAATCAGCCCCAGCATTTT	CASSLTSGGRGNQPQHF
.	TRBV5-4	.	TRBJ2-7	TGTGCCAGCAGCCTTGACAGGACCTACGAGCAGTACTTC	CASSLDRTYEQYF
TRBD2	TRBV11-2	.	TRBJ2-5	TGTGCCAGCAGCTTACGACTAGCGGGTCAAGAGACCCAGTACTTC	CASSLRLAGQETQYF
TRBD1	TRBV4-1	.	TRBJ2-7	TGCGCCAGCAGCCAAGAATGGGGGGACAGGGACTACGAGCAGTACTTC	CASSQEWGDRDYEQYF
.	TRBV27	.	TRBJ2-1	TGTGCCAGCAGTCCAGGGGTTGATACGGTTTTCTACAATGAGCAGTTCTTC	CASSPGVDTVFYNEQFF
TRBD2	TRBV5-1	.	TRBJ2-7	TGCGCCAGCAGCTTAACTAGCGGGTCGAACTACGAGCAGTACTTC	CASSLTSGSNYEQYF
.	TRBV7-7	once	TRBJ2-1	TGTGCTAGCAGCTTAGATACAGGATGGGAGCAGTTCTTC	CASSLDTGWEQFF
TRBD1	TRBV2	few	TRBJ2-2	TGTGCCAGCAGTGGGGCGGCCAGGGGGCCCGGGGAGCTGTTTTTT	CASSGAARGPGELFF
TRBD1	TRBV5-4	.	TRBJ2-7	TGCGCCAGCAGCCACCCCGGGACAGGGCTCTACGAGCAGTACTTC	CASSHPGTGLYEQYF
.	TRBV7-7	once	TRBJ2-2	TGTGCCAGCAGCCAAGACCGGTCCGGGGAGCTGTTTTTT	CASSQDRSGELFF
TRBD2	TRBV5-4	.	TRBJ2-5	TGTGCCAGCAGCCTGGGGACTAGCGGGTTTCAAGAGACCCAGTACTTC	CASSLGTSGFQETQYF
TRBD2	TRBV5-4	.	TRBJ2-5	TGTGCCAGCACTAGCGGGGGCCTCCAAGAGACCCAGTACTTC	CASTSGGLQETQYF
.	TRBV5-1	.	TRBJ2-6	TGCGCCAGCAGCTTTTTCTTGGGGATCGGTGGGGCCAACGTCCTGACTTTC	CASSFFLGIGGANVLTF
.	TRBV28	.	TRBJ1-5	TGTGCCAGCAGTTCCCCCTCCCCTTATAGCAATCAGCCCCAGCATTTT	CASSSPSPYSNQPQHF
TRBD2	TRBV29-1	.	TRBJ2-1	TGCAGCGTTGCTACCGGTGGGGAGGGTGAGCAGTTCTTC	CSVATGGEGEQFF
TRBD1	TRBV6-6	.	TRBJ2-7	TGTGCCAGCAGCCGGGAACAGGGGTTATACGAGCAGTACTTC	CASSREQGLYEQYF
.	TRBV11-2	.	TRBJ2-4	TGTGCCAGCAGCCCCCGGGAGTGGCGACTAGCCAAAAACATTCAGTACTTC	CASSPREWRLAKNIQYF
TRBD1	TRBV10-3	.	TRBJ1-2	TGTGCCATCAGTCCCTCGGGACAGCCTTTTTATGGCTGCACCTTC	CAISPSGQPFYGCTF
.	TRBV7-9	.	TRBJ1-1	TGTGCCAGCAGCAGGTACGACACTGAAGCTTTCTTT	CASSRYDTEAFF
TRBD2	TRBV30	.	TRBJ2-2	TGTGCCTGGAGTCTAGCGGAACTCACCGGGGAGCTGTTTTTT	CAWSLAELTGELFF
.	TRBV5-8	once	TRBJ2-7	TGTGCCAGCGCTTTGGCGGGCAGCTCCTACGAGCAGTACTTC	CASALAGSSYEQYF
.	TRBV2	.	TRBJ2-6	TGTGCCAGCAGTGGGGTTAACTCTGGGGCCAACGTCCTGACTTTC	CASSGVNSGANVLTF
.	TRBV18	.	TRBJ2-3	TGTGCCAGCTCAACCTCCGGGACAGATACGCAGTATTTT	CASSTSGTDTQYF
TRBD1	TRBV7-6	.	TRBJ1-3	TGTGCCAGCAGCTCGCGGGGACAGGGCCGCTCTGGAAACACCATATATTTT	CASSSRGQGRSGNTIYF
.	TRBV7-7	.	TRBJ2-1	TGTGCTAGCAGCTCAACGACCGGGGTGGATTACAATGAGCAGTTCTTC	CASSSTTGVDYNEQFF
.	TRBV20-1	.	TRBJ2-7	TGCAGTGCTAGAGAAGGAGACGAGCAGTACTTC	CSAREGDEQYF
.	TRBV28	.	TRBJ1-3	TGTGCCAGCAGTTTTGTCGGGCTCGGAAACACCATATATTTT	CASSFVGLGNTIYF
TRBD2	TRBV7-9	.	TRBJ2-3	TGTGCCAGCAGCTTAAGGCCAGCGGGAGATGCAGATACGCAGTATTTT	CASSLRPAGDADTQYF
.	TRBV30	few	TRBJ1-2	TGTGCCTGTGGCTCAAAGGGACATTGGCGTGGCTACACCTTC	CACGSKGHWRGYTF
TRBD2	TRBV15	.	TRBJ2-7	TGTGCCACCGGGCGGGAGGTGACCTACGAGCAGTACTTC	CATGREVTYEQYF
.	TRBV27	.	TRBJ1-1	TGTGCCAGCAGTGCAGACATGAGGGGTATGGGCACTGAAGCTTTCTTT	CASSADMRGMGTEAFF
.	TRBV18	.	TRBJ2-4	TGTGCCAGCTCTTCTCTTCCAGGGCGAGACATTCAGTACTTC	CASSSLPGRDIQYF
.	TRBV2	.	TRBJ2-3	TGTGCCAGCATTCCCGGGTTCGATACGCAGTATTTT	CASIPGFDTQYF
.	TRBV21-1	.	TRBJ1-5	TGTGCCAGCACCATGACGGAGGAACGGCCGCCCCAGCATTTT	CASTMTEERPPQHF
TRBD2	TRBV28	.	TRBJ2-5	TGTGCCAGCAGTATTGCGGGGGATGAGACCCAGTACTTC	CASSIAGDETQYF
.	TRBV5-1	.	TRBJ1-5	TGCGCCAGCAGCTTGGAGGGGATTCAGCCCCAGCATTTT	CASSLEGIQPQHF
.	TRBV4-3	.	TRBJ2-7	TGCGCCAGCAGCCTGGATAGGTGGTACGAGCAGTACTTC	CASSLDRWYEQYF
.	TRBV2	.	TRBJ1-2	TGTGCCAGCAGTGAAGGTTGGGGGGAGGGGTATGGCTACACCTTC	CASSEGWGEGYGYTF
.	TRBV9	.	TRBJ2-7	TGTGCCAGCAGCGTGAGTGGCAGGGACTACGAGCAGTACTTC	CASSVSGRDYEQYF
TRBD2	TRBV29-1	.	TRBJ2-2	TGCAGCGCTGCCGGGACTAGCGGGATCAACACCGGGGAGCTGTTTTTT	CSAAGTSGINTGELFF
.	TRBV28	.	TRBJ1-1	TGTGCCAGCAGTCGCCCTATGGGAGCTTTCTTT	CASSRPMGAFF
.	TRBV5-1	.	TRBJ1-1	TGCGCCAGCAGCTCCCGGGACGACCGTCACTTT	CASSSRDDRHF
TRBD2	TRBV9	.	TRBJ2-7	TGTGCCAGCAGCGTAGAGGGACTAGCGCCATCCTACGAGCAGTACTTC	CASSVEGLAPSYEQYF
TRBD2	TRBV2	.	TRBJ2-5	TGTGCCAGTCACCGGACTAGGTCAGACCAAGAGACCCAGTACTTC	CASHRTRSDQETQYF
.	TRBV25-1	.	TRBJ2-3	TGTGCCAGCAGTGAACTACGCAGGGGTGTTACAGATACGCAGTATTTT	CASSELRRGVTDTQYF
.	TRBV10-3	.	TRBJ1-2	TGTGCCACCGTGGCGGGACATTCCCCTAACTATGGCTACACCTTC	CATVAGHSPNYGYTF
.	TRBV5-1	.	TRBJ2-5	TGCGCCAGCAGCTTCTTCAGGGAGACCCAGTACTTC	CASSFFRETQYF